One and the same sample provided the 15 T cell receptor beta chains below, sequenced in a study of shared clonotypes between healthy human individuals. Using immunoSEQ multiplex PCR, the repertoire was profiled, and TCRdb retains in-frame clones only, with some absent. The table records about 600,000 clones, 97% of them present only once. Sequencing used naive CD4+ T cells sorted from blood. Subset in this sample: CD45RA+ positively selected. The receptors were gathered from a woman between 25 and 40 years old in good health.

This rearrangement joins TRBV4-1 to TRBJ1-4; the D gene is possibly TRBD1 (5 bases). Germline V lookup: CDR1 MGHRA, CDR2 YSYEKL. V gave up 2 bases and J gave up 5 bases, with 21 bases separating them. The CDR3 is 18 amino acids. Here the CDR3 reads CASSQRESGGGRNEKLFF. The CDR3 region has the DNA TGCGCCAGCAGCCAAAGGGAGTCTGGCGGGGGAAGGAATGAAAAACTGTTTTTT.

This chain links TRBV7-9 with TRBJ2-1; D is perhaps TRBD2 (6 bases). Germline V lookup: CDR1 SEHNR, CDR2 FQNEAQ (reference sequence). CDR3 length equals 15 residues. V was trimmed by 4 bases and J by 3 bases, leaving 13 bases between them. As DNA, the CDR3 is TGTGCCAGCAGCTACTCGGGAGATTTCTACAATGAGCAGTTCTTC. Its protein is CASSYSGDFYNEQFF. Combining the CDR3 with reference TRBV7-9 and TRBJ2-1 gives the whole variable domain DTGVSQNPRHKITKRGQNVTFRCDPISEHNRLYWYRQTLGQGPEFLTYFQNEAQLEKSRLLSDRFSAERPKGSFSTLEIQRTEQGDSAMYLCASSYSGDFYNEQFFGPGTRLTVL.

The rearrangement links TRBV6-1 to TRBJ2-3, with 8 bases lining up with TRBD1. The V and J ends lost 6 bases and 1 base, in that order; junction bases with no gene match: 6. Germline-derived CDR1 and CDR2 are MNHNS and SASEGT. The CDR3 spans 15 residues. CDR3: CASRMDRVGTDTQYF. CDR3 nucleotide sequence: TGTGCCAGCAGGATGGACAGGGTCGGCACAGATACGCAGTATTTT.

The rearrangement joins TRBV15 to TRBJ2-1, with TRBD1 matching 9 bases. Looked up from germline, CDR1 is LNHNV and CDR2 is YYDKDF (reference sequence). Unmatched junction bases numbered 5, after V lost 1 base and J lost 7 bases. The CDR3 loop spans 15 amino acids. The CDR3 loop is CATSRGQGDVNEQFF. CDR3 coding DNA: TGTGCCACCAGCAGAGGACAGGGGGACGTGAATGAGCAGTTCTTC. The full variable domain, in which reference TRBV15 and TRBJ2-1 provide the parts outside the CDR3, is DAMVIQNPRYQVTQFGKPVTLSCSQTLNHNVMYWYQQKSSQAPKLLFHYYDKDFNNEADTPDNFQSRRPNTSFCFLDIRSPGLGDTAMYLCATSRGQGDVNEQFFGPGTRLTVL.

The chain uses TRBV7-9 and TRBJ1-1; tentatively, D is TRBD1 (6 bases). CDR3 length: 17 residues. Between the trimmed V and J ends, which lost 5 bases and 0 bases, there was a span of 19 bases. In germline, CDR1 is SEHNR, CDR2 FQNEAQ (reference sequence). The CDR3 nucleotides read TGTGCCAGCAGCAATCGACACAGGGACGGCTTGAACACTGAAGCTTTCTTT. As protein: CASSNRHRDGLNTEAFF.

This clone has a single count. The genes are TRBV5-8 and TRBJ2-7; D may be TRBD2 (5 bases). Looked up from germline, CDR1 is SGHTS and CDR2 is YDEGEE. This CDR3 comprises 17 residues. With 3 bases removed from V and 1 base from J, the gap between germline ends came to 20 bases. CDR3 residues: CASSYTLGPIKSYEQYF. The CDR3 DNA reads TGTGCCAGCAGCTACACACTAGGACCAATCAAATCCTACGAGCAGTACTTC.

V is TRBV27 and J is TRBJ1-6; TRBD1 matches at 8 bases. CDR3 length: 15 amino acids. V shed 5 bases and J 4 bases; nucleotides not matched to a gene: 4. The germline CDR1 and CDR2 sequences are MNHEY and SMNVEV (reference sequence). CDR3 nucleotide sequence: TGTGCCAGCAGTAAGACAGGGGAGTATAATTCACCCCTCCACTTT. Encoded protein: CASSKTGEYNSPLHF.

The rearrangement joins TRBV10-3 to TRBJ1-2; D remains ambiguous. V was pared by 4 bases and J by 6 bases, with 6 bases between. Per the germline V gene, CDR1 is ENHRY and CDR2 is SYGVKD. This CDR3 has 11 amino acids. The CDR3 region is CAISGRNGYTF. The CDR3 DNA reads TGTGCCATCAGTGGGAGGAATGGCTACACCTTC.

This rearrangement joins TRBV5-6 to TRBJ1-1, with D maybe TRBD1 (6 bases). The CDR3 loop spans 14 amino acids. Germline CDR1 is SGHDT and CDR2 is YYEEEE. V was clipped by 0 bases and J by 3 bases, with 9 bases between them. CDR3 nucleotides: TGTGCCAGCAGCTTGGGAGGGGGATACACTGAAGCTTTCTTT. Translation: CASSLGGGYTEAFF.

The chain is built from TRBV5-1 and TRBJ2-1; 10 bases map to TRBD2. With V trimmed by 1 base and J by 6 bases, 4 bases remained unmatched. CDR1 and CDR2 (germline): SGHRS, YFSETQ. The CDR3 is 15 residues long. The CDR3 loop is CASSLRSSGSNEQFF. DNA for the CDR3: TGCGCCAGCAGCTTGAGGTCTAGCGGGAGCAATGAGCAGTTCTTC.

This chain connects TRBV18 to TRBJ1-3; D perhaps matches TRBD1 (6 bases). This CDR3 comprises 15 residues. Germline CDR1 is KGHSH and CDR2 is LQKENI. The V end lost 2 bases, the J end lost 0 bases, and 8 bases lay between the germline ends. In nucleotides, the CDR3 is TGTGCCAGCTCACCATGGACAGACTCTGGAAACACCATATATTTT. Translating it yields CASSPWTDSGNTIYF. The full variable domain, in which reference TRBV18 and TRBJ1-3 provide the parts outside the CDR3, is NAGVMQNPRHLVRRRGQEARLRCSPMKGHSHVYWYRQLPEEGLKFMVYLQKENIIDESGMPKERFSAEFPKEGPSILRIQQVVRGDSAAYFCASSPWTDSGNTIYFGEGSWLTVV.

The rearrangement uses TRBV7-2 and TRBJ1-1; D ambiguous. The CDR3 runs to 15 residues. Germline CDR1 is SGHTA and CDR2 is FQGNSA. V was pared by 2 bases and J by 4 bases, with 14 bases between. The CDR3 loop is CASSLFGLLGTEAFF. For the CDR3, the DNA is TGTGCCAGCAGCTTATTTGGGTTGTTGGGCACTGAAGCTTTCTTT.

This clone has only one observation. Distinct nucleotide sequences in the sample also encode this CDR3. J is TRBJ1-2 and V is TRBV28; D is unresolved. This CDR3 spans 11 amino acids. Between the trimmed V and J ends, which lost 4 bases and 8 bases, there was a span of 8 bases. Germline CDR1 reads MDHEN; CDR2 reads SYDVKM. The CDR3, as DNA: TGTGCCAGCAGTTCCCCACGGGGCTACACCTTC. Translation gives CASSSPRGYTF.

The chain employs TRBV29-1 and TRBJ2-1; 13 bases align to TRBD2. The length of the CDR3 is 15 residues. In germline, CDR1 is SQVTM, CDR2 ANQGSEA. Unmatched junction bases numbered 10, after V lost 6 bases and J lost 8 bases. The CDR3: CSVDILAGGRYEQFF. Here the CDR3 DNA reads TGCAGCGTAGATATACTAGCGGGAGGGCGATATGAGCAGTTCTTC.

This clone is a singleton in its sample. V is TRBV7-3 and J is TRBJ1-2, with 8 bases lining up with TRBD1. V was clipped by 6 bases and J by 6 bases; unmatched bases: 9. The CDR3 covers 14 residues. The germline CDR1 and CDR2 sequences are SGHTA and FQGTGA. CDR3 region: CASSLTGVSHGYTF. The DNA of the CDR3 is TGTGCCAGCAGTTTGACAGGGGTTTCGCATGGCTACACCTTC.